The sequence of this TCR beta chain was determined in a study of CXCR3-negative and CXCR3-positive naive CD8 T cells. About the study: Each library held about 1.5 +/- 0.3 million TRB reads, about 140 million in total.

Study-wide findings and caveats: Within a donor, both naive subsets shared TRBV-TRBJ usage, unlike memory cells. Researchers report that CXCR3-positive naive cells carry more hydrophobic TRB CDR3s than CXCR3-negative naive cells. Most assays used freshly isolated PBMCs, as cryopreservation partially reduced CXCR3.

CD45RO-CCR7+CD27+CD95- expression identified naive CD8+ T cells. The CDR3 contains 13 residues. Germline loops: CDR1 MDHEN, CDR2 SYDVKM. Comment on this clonotype: No antigen is known for it.

UMI-labeled TRB cDNA libraries were prepared by 5' RACE. Following a re-call of the 5' RACE reads, TCRdb has one entry per CDR3 protein and lacks DNA. This listing includes around 160,000 distinct CDR3 sequences. Sequences were obtained from naive CXCR3+ CD8+ T cells from blood. Subset specified: CD45RO-CCR7+CD27+CD95- naive CD8+ T cells expressing CXCR3 (TNR3+). The clonotype comes from a human donor in good health. Some clones in this sample may be carry-over from other donors' samples. This chain uses TRBV28 with TRBJ2-4; TCRdb calls TRBD1, which cannot be checked without DNA. The CDR3 is CASTGEAKNIQYF. Filled out from reference TRBV28 and TRBJ2-4, the complete variable domain reads DVKVTQSSRYLVKRTGEKVFLECVQDMDHENMFWYRQDPGLGLRLIYFSYDVKMKEKGDIPEGYSVSREKKERFSLILESASTNQTSMYLCASTGEAKNIQYFGAGTRLSVL.